These 3 T cell receptor beta chains were all obtained from the same sample, sequenced in a study of T-cell reconstitution after alpha-beta-depleted transplantation in children. TCRbeta library preparation incorporated unique molecular identifiers. A single record per CDR3 protein comes from TCRdb applying MiXCR to the PCR reads. Of some 490,000 distinct CDR3 sequences in the sample, 12% were seen once. This sample comprised PBMCs from the stem cell graft donor, obtained from the stem cell graft. The source is a human donor who donated a stem cell graft to a child with combined immunodeficiency.

This clonotype was detected many times. The chain couples TRBV7-2 to TRBJ2-1; D is tentatively TRBD1 or TRBD2 (5 bases each). V dropped 3 bases and J dropped 10 bases, with 13 bases sitting between them. CDR3 length: 13 residues. Per the germline V gene, CDR1 is SGHTA and CDR2 is FQGNSA. The CDR3 region has the DNA TGTGCCAGCAGCTTCGGGGCGAGGCCCGAGCAGTTCTTC. This gives the protein CASSFGARPEQFF. The variable domain in full, completed from reference TRBV7-2 and TRBJ2-1, reads GAGVSQSPSNKVTEKGKDVELRCDPISGHTALYWYRQSLGQGLEFLIYFQGNSAPDKSGLPSDRFSAERTGGSVSTLTIQRTQQEDSAVYLCASSFGARPEQFFGPGTRLTVL.

This clonotype was recorded a few times. The gene calls are TRBV11-1 and TRBJ2-2; maybe TRBD1 (5 bases). V was pared by 5 bases and J by 9 bases, with 13 bases between. The CDR3 is 13 amino acids. Germline CDR1 SGHAT, CDR2 FQDESV (reference sequence). The CDR3 DNA sequence: TGTGCCAGCAGCATTCACAGGAACCGGGAGCTGTTTTTT. It specifies CASSIHRNRELFF. The variable domain in full, completed from reference TRBV11-1 and TRBJ2-2, reads EAEVAQSPRYKITEKSQAVAFWCDPISGHATLYWYRQILGQGPELLVQFQDESVVDDSQLPKDRFSAERLKGVDSTLKIQPAELGDSAMYLCASSIHRNRELFFGEGSRLTVL.

Ten or more counts support this clonotype. The rearrangement links TRBV7-2 to TRBJ2-1; maybe TRBD2 (5 bases). V lost 9 bases and J lost 8, with 11 bases in between. Germline V gives CDR1 SGHTA, CDR2 FQGNSA. The length of the CDR3 is 11 residues. The CDR3 sequence: CASGLWDEQFF. The DNA for the CDR3 is TGTGCCAGTGGACTGTGGGATGAGCAGTTCTTC.